These 19 T cell receptor beta chains share one sample of origin, sequenced in a study of blood T cells in healthy people across ages. For the second PCR, which ran for roughly 7 to 11 cycles, a sample-barcoded 5' primer and a J-beta primer mix were used. TCRdb used MiXCR to reprocess the 5' RACE reads, holding one entry per CDR3 protein. The table lists hundreds of thousands of distinct CDR3 sequences, more than 55% of them singletons, with more than 25% in the top ten. The sample consisted of blood. The source is a man aged 40-49 years in good health.

This clonotype appeared a few times. The chain is built from TRBV12-3 or TRBV12-4 and TRBJ2-1; 7 nucleotides line up with TRBD1. CDR3 size: 17 residues. V was pared by 6 bases and J by 0 bases, with 11 bases of the junction left unmatched. The CDR3 loop is CASSWDSQKHSYNEQFF. The CDR3, as DNA: TGTGCCAGCAGCTGGGACAGTCAGAAACACTCCTACAATGAGCAGTTCTTC.

The chain employs TRBV20-1 and TRBJ2-5, with D perhaps matching TRBD1 (5 bases). The CDR3 extends over 13 amino acids. Germline V lookup: CDR1 DFQATT, CDR2 SNEGSKA (reference sequence). V lost 5 bases, J lost 2 bases, and 12 bases lay in between. DNA of the CDR3: TGCAGTGCTGGGGCAGAGTTACAAGAGACCCAGTACTTC. Encoded protein: CSAGAELQETQYF.

This chain joins TRBV13 and TRBJ2-6; D is unclear. Germline V lookup: CDR1 PRHDT, CDR2 FYEKMQ (reference sequence). This CDR3 is 12 amino acids long. V gave up 5 bases and J gave up 5 bases, with 4 bases separating them. The DNA for the CDR3 is TGTGCCAGCAGCCTCAGGGCCAACGTCCTGACTTTC. Protein sequence: CASSLRANVLTF.

The genes are TRBV11-2 and TRBJ2-3; no clear D. The CDR3 runs to 14 residues. V shed 0 bases and J shed 4 bases, with 8 bases lying between them. In germline, CDR1 is SGHAT, CDR2 FQNNGV. Here the CDR3 reads CASSLDRASDTQYF. The DNA for the CDR3 is TGTGCCAGCAGCTTAGATAGGGCCTCAGATACGCAGTATTTT. The complete variable domain, with remaining parts taken from reference TRBV11-2 and TRBJ2-3, reads EAGVAQSPRYKIIEKRQSVAFWCNPISGHATLYWYQQILGQGPKLLIQFQNNGVVDDSQLPKDRFSAERLKGVDSTLKIQPAKLEDSAVYLCASSLDRASDTQYFGPGTRLTVL.

The chain joins TRBV28 to TRBJ2-6, with D unresolved. Trimming took off 6 bases at V and 3 bases at J, with 18 bases between the two ends. The length of the CDR3 is 17 residues. Germline CDR1 is MDHEN and CDR2 is SYDVKM. CDR3 sequence (DNA): TGTGCCAGCAGAAACTCTAGTTGGCTTAGTGGGGCCAACGTCCTGACTTTC. It yields the protein CASRNSSWLSGANVLTF.

The chain has TRBV19 and TRBJ1-2, with D tentatively TRBD1 (5 bases). V gave up 2 bases and J gave up 4 bases, with 20 bases separating them. The CDR3 is 17 residues long. Germline V gene data show CDR1 as LNHDA and CDR2 as SQIVND (reference sequence). The CDR3 loop reads CASSITGTQKITYGYTF. The CDR3 bases are TGTGCCAGTAGTATAACCGGGACGCAGAAGATTACCTATGGCTACACCTTC.

This clonotype was observed a single time. The chain links TRBV6-2 or TRBV6-3 to TRBJ2-3; 11 nucleotides agree with TRBD2. This CDR3 region has 16 residues. The germline CDR1 and CDR2 sequences are MNHEY and SVGEGT. V lost 0 bases and J lost 6; bases outside the gene matches: 5. The CDR3 sequence is CASSYSLAGDRDTQYF. CDR3 in DNA: TGTGCCAGCAGTTACTCACTAGCGGGAGATCGTGATACGCAGTATTTT.

The chain employs TRBV12-3 or TRBV12-4 and TRBJ2-3, with D perhaps TRBD1 or TRBD2 (5 bases each). This CDR3 is built from 18 residues. The ends were cut back, 6 bases at V and 1 base at J, with 23 bases in the middle. CDR3 protein: CASRTESGTEEGTDTQYF. CDR3 nucleotide sequence: TGTGCCAGCAGAACCGAATCGGGGACGGAGGAAGGCACAGATACGCAGTATTTT.

A word on this clonotype: This may stem from a read error, because a much larger clone lies one nucleotide away. CDR3 region: CAGSLFPQGEQYF. The CDR3 region has the DNA TGTGCCGGCAGTTTATTTCCACAGGGCGAGCAGTACTTC. The chain recombines TRBV12-3 or TRBV12-4 with TRBJ2-4, with D possibly being TRBD1 (6 bases). Matching the DNA end better, TRBJ2-7 makes the J call doubtful. This CDR3 has 13 amino acids.

The chain links TRBV27 to TRBJ2-7; TRBD1 agrees at 8 bases. Germline-derived CDR1 and CDR2 are MNHEY and SMNVEV (reference sequence). The J segment lost 5 bases and the V segment lost 7 bases, leaving 10 bases of the junction unmatched. This CDR3 has 14 amino acids. CDR3 in amino acids: CASNPGQGFNEQYF. In nucleotides, the CDR3 is TGTGCCAGCAACCCCGGACAGGGCTTCAACGAGCAGTACTTC.

This chain links TRBV28 with TRBJ1-4; D unclear. Germline loops: CDR1 MDHEN, CDR2 SYDVKM. The CDR3 loop spans 13 amino acids. Between the trimmed V and J ends, which lost 4 bases and 7 bases, there was a span of 10 bases. Here the CDR3 reads CASSSRVLEKLFF. The DNA for the CDR3 is TGTGCCAGCAGTTCTAGAGTACTTGAAAAACTGTTTTTT.

The genes are TRBV6-6 and TRBJ1-2; D remains unclear. V was shortened by 4 bases and J by 3 bases, with 15 bases between the two germline ends. The CDR3 runs 15 residues. CDR1 is MNHNY and CDR2 is SVGAGI in the germline V gene (reference sequence). The CDR3 DNA follows: TGTGCCAGCAGTTTGTATAGAGGAATCGACTATGGCTACACCTTC. It is translated as CASSLYRGIDYGYTF.

V gene TRBV20-1 combines with J gene TRBJ2-7; 7 nucleotides line up with TRBD2. The CDR3 runs to 14 residues. Trimming took 0 bases from V and 3 from J; bases not matched to a gene: 5. Germline values: CDR1 DFQATT, CDR2 SNEGSKA (reference sequence). The CDR3 region is CSARDKRGSYEQYF. The CDR3 DNA reads as TGCAGTGCTAGAGATAAGCGGGGCAGCTACGAGCAGTACTTC.

This chain connects TRBV29-1 to TRBJ2-5; D is possibly TRBD1 (5 bases). Germline lookup yields CDR1 SQVTM and CDR2 ANQGSEA. The CDR3 has 13 amino acids. V lost 4 bases, J lost 0 bases, and 9 bases lay in between. In DNA form, the CDR3 reads TGCAGCGTTGGCAGGACATACCAAGAGACCCAGTACTTC. Protein: CSVGRTYQETQYF. The entire variable domain, with the rest obtained from reference TRBV29-1 and TRBJ2-5, is as follows: SAVISQKPSRDICQRGTSLTIQCQVDSQVTMMFWYRQQPGQSLTLIATANQGSEATYESGFVIDKFPISRPNLTFSTLTVSNMSPEDSSIYLCSVGRTYQETQYFGPGTRLLVL.

The chain has TRBV11-1 and TRBJ2-1; D is unresolved. CDR3 length: 15 residues. The V gene's germline CDR1 is SGHAT and CDR2 FQDESV (reference sequence). Trimming pared 5 bases from V and 2 bases from J, leaving 13 bases between. CDR3 in amino acids: CASSPDFSPYNEQFF. For the CDR3, the DNA is TGTGCCAGCAGCCCTGACTTTAGTCCCTACAATGAGCAGTTCTTC. The full variable domain, its missing parts supplied by reference TRBV11-1 and TRBJ2-1, is EAEVAQSPRYKITEKSQAVAFWCDPISGHATLYWYRQILGQGPELLVQFQDESVVDDSQLPKDRFSAERLKGVDSTLKIQPAELGDSAMYLCASSPDFSPYNEQFFGPGTRLTVL.

V is TRBV14 and J is TRBJ2-1; maybe TRBD2 (6 bases). CDR1 and CDR2 from the germline V gene are SGHDN and FVKESK. This CDR3 contains 17 residues. V was trimmed by 1 base and J by 4 bases, leaving 17 bases between them. CDR3 region: CASSQGVYGRGYNEQFF. For the CDR3, the DNA is TGTGCCAGCAGCCAAGGGGTGTACGGGAGAGGATACAATGAGCAGTTCTTC.

The chain has TRBV28 and TRBJ2-5; TRBD2 agrees at 12 bases. Losses at the gene ends were 4 bases for V and 5 bases for J; bases not matched to a gene: 8. Germline-derived CDR1 and CDR2 are MDHEN and SYDVKM. The CDR3 sequence is 16 residues long. Here the CDR3 DNA reads TGTGCCAGCAGTTCTACGACTAGCGGGGGCCCTGAGACCCAGTACTTC. Its protein product is CASSSTTSGGPETQYF.

The gene calls are TRBV25-1 and TRBJ2-1; 8 bases align to TRBD2. Trimming at V came to 3 bases and at J to 0 bases, leaving 7 bases not matched to a gene. CDR3 length: 17 amino acids. The V gene's germline CDR1 is MGHDK and CDR2 SYGVNS. The CDR3, as DNA: TGTGCCAGCAGTGACCCTGCTCGGGGGGGCTCCTACAATGAGCAGTTCTTC. Residues: CASSDPARGGSYNEQFF.

Details on this clonotype: One end of the junction does not line up with germline, which may come from a read error. This chain links TRBV7-9 with TRBJ2-7, with TRBD2 as a possible D gene (6 bases). This CDR3 spans 12 amino acids. Germline values: CDR1 SEHNR, CDR2 FQNEAQ (reference sequence). The chain's CDR3 is CSSSPGRYEQYF. Written as DNA, the CDR3 is TGTTCCAGCAGCCCCGGGAGATACGAGCAGTACTTC.